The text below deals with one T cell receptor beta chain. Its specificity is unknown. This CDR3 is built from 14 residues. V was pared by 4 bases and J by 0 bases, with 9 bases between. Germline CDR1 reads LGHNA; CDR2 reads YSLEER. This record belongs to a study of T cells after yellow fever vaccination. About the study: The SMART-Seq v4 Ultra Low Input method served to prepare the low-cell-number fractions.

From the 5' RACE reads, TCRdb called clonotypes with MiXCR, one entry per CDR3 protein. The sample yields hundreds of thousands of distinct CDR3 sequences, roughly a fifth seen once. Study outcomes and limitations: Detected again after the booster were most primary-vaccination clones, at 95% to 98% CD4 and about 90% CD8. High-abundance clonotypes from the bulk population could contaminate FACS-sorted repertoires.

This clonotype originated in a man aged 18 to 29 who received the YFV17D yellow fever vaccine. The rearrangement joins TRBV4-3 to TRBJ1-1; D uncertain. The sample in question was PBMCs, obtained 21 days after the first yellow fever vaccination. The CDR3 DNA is TGCGCCAGCAGCCCACAGCCTTTGAACACTGAAGCTTTCTTT. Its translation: CASSPQPLNTEAFF.